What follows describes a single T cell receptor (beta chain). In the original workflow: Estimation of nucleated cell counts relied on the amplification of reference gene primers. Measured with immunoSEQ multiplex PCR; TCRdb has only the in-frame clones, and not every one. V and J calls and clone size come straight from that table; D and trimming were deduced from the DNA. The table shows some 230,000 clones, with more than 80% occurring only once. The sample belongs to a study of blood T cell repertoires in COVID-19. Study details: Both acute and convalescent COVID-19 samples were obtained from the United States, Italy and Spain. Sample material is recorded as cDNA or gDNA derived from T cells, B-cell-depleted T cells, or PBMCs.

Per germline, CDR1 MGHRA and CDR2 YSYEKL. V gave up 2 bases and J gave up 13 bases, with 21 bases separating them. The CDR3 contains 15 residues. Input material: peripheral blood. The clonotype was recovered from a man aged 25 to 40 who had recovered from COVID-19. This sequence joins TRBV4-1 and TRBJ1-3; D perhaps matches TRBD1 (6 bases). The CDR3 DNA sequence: TGCGCCAGCAGCCAACCTCAGGGGTACCCCGGTACGATATATTTT. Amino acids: CASSQPQGYPGTIYF.